These T cell receptor beta chains were read from a single sample in a study of T cells in Graves' hyperthyroidism and ophthalmopathy. Each CDR3 protein gets one entry after TCRdb re-called the multiplex PCR reads with MiXCR. The table includes roughly 740,000 distinct CDR3 sequences, around 15% detected once. Sequenced input: blood. The source is a man aged 18 to 30 with Graves' hyperthyroidism. Both conserved end residues are part of each CDR3. The D gene is left open where the match is weak. Size is omitted from some rows. Given values are once, few, many or a class for expanded clones.

V: TRBV2
D: NA
size: many
J: TRBJ1-1
DNA: TGTGCCAGCTCAACCGGGATCTTCGTCGAAGCTTTCTTT
CDR3: CASSTGIFVEAFF

V: TRBV20-1
D: NA
size: NA
J: TRBJ2-2
DNA: TGCAGTGCTGGTCCCCATGACACCGGGGAGCTGTTTTTT
CDR3: CSAGPHDTGELFF

V: TRBV3-1
D: NA
size: few
J: TRBJ2-1
DNA: TGTGCCAGCAGCCAAGCGCTAGCGAGAAGCTACAATGAGCAGTTCTTC
CDR3: CASSQALARSYNEQFF

V: TRBV6-1
D: NA
size: few
J: TRBJ1-1
DNA: TGTGCCAGCAGTGAAAGACCTTCGAACACTGAAGCTTTCTTT
CDR3: CASSERPSNTEAFF

V: TRBV6-2/TRBV6-3
D: TRBD2
size: NA
J: TRBJ2-1
DNA: TGTGCCAGCGGTCCCTTTGGGGCGGGAGTTTTCTATGAGCAGTTCTTC
CDR3: CASGPFGAGVFYEQFF

V: TRBV29-1
D: NA
size: NA
J: TRBJ2-5
DNA: TGCAGCGTTGAATGGGCGGGACGGGAGACCCAGTACTTC
CDR3: CSVEWAGRETQYF

V: TRBV5-1
D: TRBD1
size: few
J: TRBJ1-5
DNA: TGCGCCAGCAGCCCATCGACAGGGGGCAATCAGCCCCAGCATTTT
CDR3: CASSPSTGGNQPQHF

V: TRBV6-1
D: TRBD2
size: NA
J: TRBJ2-1
DNA: TGTGCCAGCCGGTCTAGCGGAGACAATGAGCAGTTCTTC
CDR3: CASRSSGDNEQFF

V: TRBV9
D: NA
size: NA
J: TRBJ2-1
DNA: TGTGCCAGCAGCGTAGCTCAGCAGGACGAGCAGTTCTTC
CDR3: CASSVAQQDEQFF

V: TRBV12-3/TRBV12-4
D: NA
size: many
J: TRBJ2-3
DNA: TGTGCCAGCAGTTTAGTGAGCACAGATACGCAGTATTTT
CDR3: CASSLVSTDTQYF

V: TRBV3-1
D: TRBD1
size: many
J: TRBJ1-6
DNA: TGTGCCAGCAGCCCTTGGGACAGGGATCATTCACCCCTCCACTTT
CDR3: CASSPWDRDHSPLHF

V: TRBV18
D: NA
size: few
J: TRBJ1-3
DNA: TGTGCCAGCTCGGAATTCTCCGGAAACACCATATATTTT
CDR3: CASSEFSGNTIYF

V: TRBV15
D: NA
size: NA
J: TRBJ1-5
DNA: TGTGCCACCAGCAGGCTGGCGTCGGTTAATCTGCCCCAGCATTTT
CDR3: CATSRLASVNLPQHF